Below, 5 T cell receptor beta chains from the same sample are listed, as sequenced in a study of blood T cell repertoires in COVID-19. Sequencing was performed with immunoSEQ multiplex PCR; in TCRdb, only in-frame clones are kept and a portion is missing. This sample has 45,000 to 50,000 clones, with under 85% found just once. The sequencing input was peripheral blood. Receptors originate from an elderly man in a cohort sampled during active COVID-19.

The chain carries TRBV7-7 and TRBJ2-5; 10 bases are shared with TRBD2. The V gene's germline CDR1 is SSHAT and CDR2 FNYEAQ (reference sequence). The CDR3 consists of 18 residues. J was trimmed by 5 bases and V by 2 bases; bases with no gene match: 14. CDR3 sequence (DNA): TGTGCCAGCAGCTTAAGCCCCTCGGAGCGGGAGGGCCGGGAGACCCAGTACTTC. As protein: CASSLSPSEREGRETQYF.

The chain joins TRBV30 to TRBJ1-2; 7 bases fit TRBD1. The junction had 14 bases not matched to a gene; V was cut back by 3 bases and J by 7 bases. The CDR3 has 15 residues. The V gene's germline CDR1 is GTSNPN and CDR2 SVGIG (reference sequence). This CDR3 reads CAWRTTGVESSGYTF. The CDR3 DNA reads TGTGCCTGGAGAACTACAGGGGTAGAATCTAGTGGCTACACCTTC.

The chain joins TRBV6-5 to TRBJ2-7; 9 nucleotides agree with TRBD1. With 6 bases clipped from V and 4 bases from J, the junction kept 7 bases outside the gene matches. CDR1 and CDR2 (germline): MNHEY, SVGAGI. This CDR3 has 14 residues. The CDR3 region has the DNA TGTGCCAGCAGCGCGGACAGGGGTTGGTACGAGCAGTACTTC. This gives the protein CASSADRGWYEQYF.

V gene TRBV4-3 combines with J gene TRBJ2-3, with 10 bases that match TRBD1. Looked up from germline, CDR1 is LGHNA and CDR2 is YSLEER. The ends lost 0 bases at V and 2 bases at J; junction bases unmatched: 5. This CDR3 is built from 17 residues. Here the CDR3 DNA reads TGCGCCAGCAGCCAAGACAGGGGACAGGGGTTCACAGATACGCAGTATTTT. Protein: CASSQDRGQGFTDTQYF.

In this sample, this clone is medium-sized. CDR3 DNA: TGTGCCAGCTCGCAACAGGCGAACACTGAAGCTTTCTTT. Residues: CASSQQANTEAFF. The chain has TRBV18 and TRBJ1-1; D might be TRBD1 (5 bases). The CDR3 has 13 amino acids. The V end lost 6 bases, the J end lost 1 base, and 9 bases lay between the germline ends. CDR1 is KGHSH, CDR2 LQKENI, per germline.